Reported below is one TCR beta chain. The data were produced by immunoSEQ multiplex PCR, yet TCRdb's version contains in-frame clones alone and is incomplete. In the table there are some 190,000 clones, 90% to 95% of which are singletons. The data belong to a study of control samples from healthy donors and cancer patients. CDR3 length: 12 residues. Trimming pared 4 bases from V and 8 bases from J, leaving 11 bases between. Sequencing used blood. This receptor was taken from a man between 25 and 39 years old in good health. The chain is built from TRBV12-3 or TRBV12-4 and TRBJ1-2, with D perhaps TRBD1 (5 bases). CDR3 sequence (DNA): TGTGCCAGCAGTTACGGGGCCACAGGCTACACCTTC. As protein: CASSYGATGYTF.